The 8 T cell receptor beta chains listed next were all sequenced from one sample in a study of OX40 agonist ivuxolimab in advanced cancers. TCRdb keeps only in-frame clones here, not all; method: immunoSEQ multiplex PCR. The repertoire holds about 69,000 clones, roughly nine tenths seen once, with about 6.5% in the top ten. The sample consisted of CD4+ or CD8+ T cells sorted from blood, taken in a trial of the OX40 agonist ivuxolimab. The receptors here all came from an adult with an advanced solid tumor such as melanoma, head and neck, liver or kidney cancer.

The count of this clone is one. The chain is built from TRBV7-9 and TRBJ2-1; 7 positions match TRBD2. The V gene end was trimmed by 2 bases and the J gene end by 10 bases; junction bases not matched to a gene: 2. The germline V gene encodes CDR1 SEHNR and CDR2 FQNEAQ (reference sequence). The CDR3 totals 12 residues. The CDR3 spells CASSLSGEEQFF. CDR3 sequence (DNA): TGTGCCAGCAGCTTAAGCGGGGAAGAGCAGTTCTTC.

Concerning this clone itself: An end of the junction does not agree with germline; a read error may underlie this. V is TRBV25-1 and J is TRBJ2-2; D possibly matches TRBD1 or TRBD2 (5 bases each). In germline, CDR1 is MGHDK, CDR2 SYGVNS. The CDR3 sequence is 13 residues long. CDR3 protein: CASSEGAPRGAVF. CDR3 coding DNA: TGTGCCAGCAGTGAAGGGGCCCCCCGGGGAGCTGTTTTT.

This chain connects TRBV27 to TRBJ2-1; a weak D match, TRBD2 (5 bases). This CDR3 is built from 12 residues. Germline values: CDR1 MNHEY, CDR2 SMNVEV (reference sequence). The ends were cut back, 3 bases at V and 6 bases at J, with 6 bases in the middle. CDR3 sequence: CASSFGLNEQFF. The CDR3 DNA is TGTGCCAGCAGTTTCGGACTCAATGAGCAGTTCTTC.

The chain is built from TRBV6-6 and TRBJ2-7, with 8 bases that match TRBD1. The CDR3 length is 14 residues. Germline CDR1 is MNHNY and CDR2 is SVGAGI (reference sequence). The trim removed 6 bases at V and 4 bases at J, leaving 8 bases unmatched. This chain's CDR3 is CASRPRTGMYEQYF. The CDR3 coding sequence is TGTGCCAGCAGACCCCGGACAGGGATGTACGAGCAGTACTTC.

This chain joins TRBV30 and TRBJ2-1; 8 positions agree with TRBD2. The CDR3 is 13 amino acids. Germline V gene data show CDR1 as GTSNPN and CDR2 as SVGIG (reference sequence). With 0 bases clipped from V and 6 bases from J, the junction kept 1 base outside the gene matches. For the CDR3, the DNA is TGTGCCTGGAGTGTTCTAGCGGGCAATGAGCAGTTCTTC. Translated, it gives CAWSVLAGNEQFF.

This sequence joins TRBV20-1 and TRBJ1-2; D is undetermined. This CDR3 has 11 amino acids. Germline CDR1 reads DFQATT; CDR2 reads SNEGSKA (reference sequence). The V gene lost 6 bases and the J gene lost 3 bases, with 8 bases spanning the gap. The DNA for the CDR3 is TGCAGTGCGAGATCTGACTATGGCTACACCTTC. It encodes CSARSDYGYTF.

CDR3 DNA: TGTGCCAGCAGCTTGACTAGCGCTGCCTACGAGCAGTACTTC. As protein: CASSLTSAAYEQYF. The V call is TRBV5-8, the J call TRBJ2-7; 7 bases are shared with TRBD2. The CDR3 covers 14 residues. From germline, CDR1 is SGHTS and CDR2 YDEGEE. V trimming: 1 base; J trimming: 2 bases; junction bases outside the gene matches: 3.

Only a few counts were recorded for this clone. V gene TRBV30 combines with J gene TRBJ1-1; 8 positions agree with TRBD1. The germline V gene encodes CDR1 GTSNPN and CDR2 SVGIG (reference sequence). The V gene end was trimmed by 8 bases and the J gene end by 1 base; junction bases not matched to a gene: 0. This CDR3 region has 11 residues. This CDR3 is CAGTGNTEAFF. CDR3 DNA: TGTGCCGGGACAGGGAACACTGAAGCTTTCTTT. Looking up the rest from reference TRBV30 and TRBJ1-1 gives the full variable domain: SQTIHQWPATLVQPVGSPLSLECTVEGTSNPNLYWYRQAAGRGLQLLFYSVGIGQISSEVPQNLSASRPQDRQFILSSKKLLLSDSGFYLCAGTGNTEAFFGQGTRLTVV.